One and the same sample provided the 21 T cell receptor beta chains below, sequenced in a study of identical twins (TCRdb year 2016). Receptor amplification or capture employed 5' RACE. Reads for this sample came from an Illumina HiSeq 2000. The public reads were quality trimmed at Q25 with fastp and then assembled into clones with MiXCR by TCRdb, keeping productive beta chains. Rows matching on CDR3 protein sequence are summarized as one entry with the most common DNA and genes. Here the sample has 1.5 million to 2 million distinct CDR3 sequences; less than 35% occur a single time. The ten largest make up under 0.35% of the sample. Sequenced material: cord blood. The source is a newborn girl in good health.

This clonotype has a handful of counts. The chain links TRBV12-3 or TRBV12-4 to TRBJ2-1; 9 positions match TRBD2. The V and J ends lost 6 bases and 2 bases, in that order; junction bases with no gene match: 8. The CDR3 extends over 16 amino acids. The CDR3 region is CASSPGTSFAYNEQFF. The CDR3 nucleotides are TGTGCCAGCAGCCCCGGGACTAGCTTCGCCTACAATGAGCAGTTCTTC.

This clonotype came up a few times. The rearrangement joins TRBV10-2 to TRBJ1-2; 10 bases agree with TRBD1. With V trimmed by 0 bases and J by 2 bases, 3 bases remained unmatched. The CDR3 totals 16 residues. Germline V CDR1 and CDR2: WSHSY, SAAADI. CDR3 in amino acids: CASSESGTGANYGYTF. The CDR3 DNA follows: TGCGCCAGCAGTGAGTCGGGGACAGGGGCGAACTATGGCTACACCTTC.

In the case of this clonotype: The junction does not match germline at one end; this may be a read error. The CDR3 nucleotides read TGTGCCTGCAGACCACTCACAGATACGCAGTATTTT. Translation gives CACRPLTDTQYF. The V gene is TRBV7-2, the J gene TRBJ2-3; D gene uncertain. The germline V gene has CDR1 SGHTA and CDR2 FQGNSA. The CDR3 has 12 amino acids.

The CDR3 DNA sequence: TGTGCCATCGGGGGACAGGCGACCTCTGGAAACACCATATATTTT. This codes for CAIGGQATSGNTIYF. This chain uses TRBV10-3 with TRBJ1-3; TRBD1 matches at 8 bases. V dropped 8 bases and J dropped 0; count of bases not matched to a gene: 6. This CDR3 has 15 residues. Germline assignment: CDR1 ENHRY and CDR2 SYGVKD.

The J gene is TRBJ2-2, the V gene TRBV3-1; possible D gene TRBD2, 6 bases. V was shortened by 4 bases and J by 2 bases, with 11 bases between the two germline ends. There are 15 residues in the CDR3. Germline V lookup: CDR1 LGHDT, CDR2 YNNKEL (reference sequence). CDR3 sequence (DNA): TGTGCCAGCAGCCCCCTAGCGACTAACACCGGGGAGCTGTTTTTT. As protein: CASSPLATNTGELFF.

This clonotype was observed a handful of times. This rearrangement joins TRBV28 to TRBJ1-2; no definite D call. V lost 3 bases and J 0 bases, leaving 8 bases between the germline ends. Germline V gene data show CDR1 as MDHEN and CDR2 as SYDVKM. The CDR3 sequence is 14 residues long. CDR3 amino acids: CASSFRWSNYGYTF. The CDR3 nucleotides are TGTGCCAGCAGTTTCAGATGGTCTAACTATGGCTACACCTTC.

This clonotype was seen a handful of times. The V and J genes are TRBV2 and TRBJ2-7, with D possibly being TRBD1 (6 bases). CDR1 is SNHLY, CDR2 FYNNEI, per germline. V gave up 9 bases and J gave up 3 bases, with 9 bases separating them. This CDR3 spans 11 amino acids. CDR3 DNA sequence: TGTGCCAGAGGACAGAGCTACGAGCAGTACTTC. Protein sequence: CARGQSYEQYF.

The V gene is TRBV4-1, the J gene TRBJ2-1, with D maybe TRBD1 (5 bases). This CDR3 region has 17 residues. Trimming removed 3 bases at V and 5 bases at J, with 20 bases between. CDR1 is MGHRA, CDR2 YSYEKL, per germline. The CDR3 is CASSHLFRQRQNNEQFF. Here the CDR3 DNA reads TGCGCCAGCAGCCACCTTTTTCGCCAGAGACAGAACAATGAGCAGTTCTTC.

A remark on this clonotype: Its ends do not fully match the called genes, so a read error is possible. The V gene is TRBV3-1, the J gene TRBJ2-7; maybe TRBD2 (6 bases). The CDR3 has 16 amino acids. Germline CDR1 LGHDT, CDR2 YNNKEL (reference sequence). The CDR3 spells CAGSRPLAARSYEQYF. The CDR3 DNA is TGTGCCGGCAGCCGCCCATTAGCGGCGCGCTCCTACGAGCAGTACTTC.

As for this clonotype: Compared with germline, one end of the junction differs, possibly owing to a read error. The rearrangement joins TRBV12-3 or TRBV12-4 to TRBJ2-3; unclear D gene. The CDR3 length is 18 residues. The CDR3 loop is CASSSALPLTYFTDAQYF. CDR3 in DNA: TGTGCCAGCAGTTCAGCTCTTCCGTTGACGTACTTCACAGATGCGCAGTATTTT.

The chain is built from TRBV19 and TRBJ1-1; D is undetermined. V dropped 3 bases and J dropped 0 bases, with 8 bases sitting between them. The CDR3 is 14 amino acids. Germline V lookup: CDR1 LNHDA, CDR2 SQIVND (reference sequence). The CDR3 protein is CASSIGEMNTEAFF. The CDR3 DNA is TGTGCCAGTAGTATTGGTGAGATGAACACTGAAGCTTTCTTT.

This clonotype has more than one count but fewer than ten. This chain links TRBV20-1 with TRBJ1-2; 7 positions match TRBD1. The CDR3 loop spans 17 amino acids. V shed 1 base and J 1 base; nucleotides not matched to a gene: 12. Per the germline V gene, CDR1 is DFQATT and CDR2 is SNEGSKA (reference sequence). The CDR3 spells CSARAPGGGGRNYGYTF. In DNA form, the CDR3 reads TGCAGTGCTAGAGCCCCAGGGGGAGGGGGGCGTAACTATGGCTACACCTTC.

In its sample, this clonotype was seen many times. The V call is TRBV19, the J call TRBJ2-1, with D perhaps being TRBD1 or TRBD2 (5 bases each). From germline, CDR1 is LNHDA and CDR2 SQIVND (reference sequence). The CDR3 length is 15 residues. V lost 3 bases to trimming and J lost 0 bases, with 9 bases between them. CDR3 sequence reads: CASSIAGSSYNEQFF. The CDR3 nucleotides are TGTGCCAGTAGTATTGCAGGGAGCTCCTACAATGAGCAGTTCTTC.

This clonotype was seen just once. One end of the junction fails to match germline, which may point to a read error. The rearrangement uses TRBV28 and TRBJ2-5; D is uncertain. Germline values: CDR1 MDHEN, CDR2 SYDVKM. The CDR3 runs 14 residues. CDR3 bases: TGTGCCAGCAGTTTAGGCGACGCTCAAGAGACCCTGTACTTC. As protein: CASSLGDAQETLYF.

This clonotype turned up a few times. V gene TRBV11-2 combines with J gene TRBJ1-5, with D possibly being TRBD1 (5 bases). CDR1 is SGHAT, CDR2 FQNNGV, per germline. V was pared by 0 bases and J by 6 bases, with 9 bases between. The CDR3 spans 14 residues. The CDR3 DNA reads as TGTGCCAGCAGCTTAGAGGGACGGAGTCAGCCCCAGCATTTT. This gives the protein CASSLEGRSQPQHF.

Note on this clonotype: An end of the junction does not agree with germline; a read error may underlie this. The J gene is TRBJ1-2, the V gene TRBV4-2, with 8 bases matching TRBD1. Germline V gene sequence: CDR1 LGHNA, CDR2 YNFKEQ. The CDR3 is 16 amino acids. The CDR3 sequence: CASCQGTGLTYYGYTF. The CDR3, as DNA: TGTGCCAGCTGCCAAGGGACAGGACTTACTTACTATGGCTACACCTTC.

This clonotype occurred a few times. The chain couples TRBV25-1 to TRBJ2-7; the D is unclear. V lost 3 bases, J lost 0 bases, and 12 bases lay in between. The CDR3 has 15 residues. The germline V gene encodes CDR1 MGHDK and CDR2 SYGVNS. CDR3 sequence: CASSDPSTHSYEQYF. The CDR3 nucleotides read TGTGCCAGCAGTGACCCCTCCACTCACTCCTACGAGCAGTACTTC.

This clonotype was counted between two and nine times. DNA for the CDR3: TGTGCCAGCAGCTTGGCCGGGGGGCGCAACAATGAGCAGTTCTTC. This sequence encodes CASSLAGGRNNEQFF. The rearrangement joins TRBV7-9 to TRBJ2-1; TRBD2 might be the D (7 bases). This CDR3 contains 15 residues. Looked up from germline, CDR1 is SEHNR and CDR2 is FQNEAQ (reference sequence). Trimming removed 3 bases from V and 5 bases from J, with 14 bases in between.

This clonotype was recorded a few times. The gene calls are TRBV10-1 and TRBJ2-7, with TRBD2 as a possible D gene (5 bases). CDR1 WNHNN and CDR2 SYGVQD come from the germline V gene (reference sequence). Trimming took off 6 bases at V and 4 bases at J, with 22 bases between the two ends. There are 16 residues in the CDR3. CDR3 residues: CASSPRFSGNLYEQYF. Written as DNA, the CDR3 is TGCGCCAGCAGCCCCAGGTTTTCCGGGAACCTATACGAGCAGTACTTC.

This clonotype has only a few counts. CDR3 protein: CASSFRGDQETQYF. As DNA, the CDR3 is TGTGCCAGCAGTTTTAGGGGGGACCAAGAGACCCAGTACTTC. The chain carries TRBV12-3 or TRBV12-4 and TRBJ2-5, with D tentatively TRBD1 or TRBD2 (6 bases each). The CDR3 length is 14 residues. Trimming removed 3 bases at V and 0 bases at J, with 8 bases between.

This clonotype was picked up a small number of times. The V gene is TRBV2, the J gene TRBJ2-3; no firm D call. V was trimmed by 0 bases and J by 4 bases, leaving 2 bases between them. This CDR3 contains 12 residues. Germline V gene data show CDR1 as SNHLY and CDR2 as FYNNEI. Here the CDR3 reads CASSEAPDTQYF. CDR3 in DNA: TGTGCCAGCAGTGAAGCGCCAGATACGCAGTATTTT.